This TCR beta chain originates from a study of tumor-infiltrating lymphocytes in primary liver carcinoma. On the study more broadly: Samples returned roughly 3.5 to 8 million productive TCRbeta reads, a yield that was similar across tissue types.

Many counts were recorded for this clonotype. As yet, its antigen is unknown. RNA isolated from unsorted whole blood supplied the blood RNA, with germline DNA also extracted. Before the operation took place, around 4 milliliters of peripheral blood were collected. Findings and limits, study-wide: Tumor-adjacent and tumor-blood pairs shared less of their repertoires than tumor region pairs shared.

Using a constant-region primer together with ProtoScript II reverse transcriptase, TCR beta cDNA was made from roughly 540 ng of total RNA. ARM-PCR was slightly modified, and three nested multiplex PCR rounds with it gave rise to the TCR beta libraries. Use of TRBV1-TRBV30 forward primers with a C-beta reverse primer characterized the first two PCR rounds, which lasted roughly 11 cycles each. TCRdb reprocessed the multiplex PCR reads via MiXCR and lists one record per CDR3 protein. The sample records about 300,000 distinct CDR3 sequences, roughly 60% being singletons. V was clipped by 6 bases and J by 5 bases; unmatched bases: 6. This CDR3 is built from 13 residues. The germline CDR1 and CDR2 sequences are MNHEY and SVGEGT.

The material sequenced was peripheral blood. The genes are TRBV6-2 or TRBV6-3 and TRBJ2-7, with 8 bases aligning to TRBD1. This clonotype originated in a man aged 40-55 years with primary liver carcinoma and hepatitis B virus infection. In DNA form, the CDR3 reads TGTGCCAGCAGCGGTGGACAGGGTAACGAGCAGTACTTC. Its translation: CASSGGQGNEQYF.